A selection of T cell receptor beta chains follows, all from one sample in a study of blood T cells in healthy people across ages. TCRdb reanalysed the 5' RACE reads using MiXCR and keeps one entry per CDR3 protein. This sample has about 1.1 million distinct CDR3 sequences, with under 40% found just once. The sample taken for sequencing was blood. The receptors were gathered from a young man in good health. CDR3s include the opening cysteine and the closing phenylalanine or tryptophan. A D gene is named only where the DNA matches it firmly. Size is omitted from some rows. Given values are once, few, many or a class for expanded clones.

size	D	length	V	J	DNA	CDR3
few	-	16	TRBV6-1	TRBJ1-5	TGTGCCAGCAGTGCGGTGGACACTCATAGCAATCAGCCCCAGCATTTT	CASSAVDTHSNQPQHF
-	-	11	TRBV29-1	TRBJ1-1	TGCGGCGGGGGCATGAACACTGGAGCTTTCTTT	CGGGMNTGAFF
few	TRBD2	16	TRBV3-1	TRBJ2-1	TGTGCCAGCAGCCAAGATCGGGTAGCGGGGGTAAATGAGCAGTTCTTC	CASSQDRVAGVNEQFF
-	-	13	TRBV9	TRBJ1-5	TGTGCCAGCAGCGTAGGCGGTAATCAGCCCCGGCATTTT	CASSVGGNQPRHF
-	TRBD2	14	TRBV20-1	TRBJ2-1	TGCAGTGCTAGACGGCGGGGGGGCCTCGATGAGCAGTTCTTC	CSARRRGGLDEQFF
-	-	17	TRBV4-3	TRBJ1-2	TGCGCCAGCAGCCAAGGTCTTGCGGGAGCGGAGAACTATGGCTACACCTTC	CASSQGLAGAENYGYTF
-	TRBD1	16	TRBV4-2	TRBJ1-2	TGTGCCAGCAGCCAAGCTCAAGGACAGGGGGCAGGTTGCTACACCTTC	CASSQAQGQGAGCYTF
-	-	15	TRBV7-2	TRBJ2-7	TGTGCCAGCAGCTCAGATCGGACAGTCTCCTACGAGCAGTACTTC	CASSSDRTVSYEQYF
-	-	15	TRBV20-1	TRBJ2-1	TGCAGTGCTAGAGTAGCGAGGGGGTCATACAATGAGCAGTTCTTC	CSARVARGSYNEQFF
-	-	14	TRBV4-3	TRBJ1-2	TGCGCCAGCAGCCAAGGAGGGGGGCCATATGGCTACACCTTC	CASSQGGGPYGYTF
-	TRBD1	16	TRBV9	TRBJ2-3	TGTGCCAGCAGCGAGCGACAGGGATCGTGGGTAGATACGCAGTATTTT	CASSERQGSWVDTQYF
-	TRBD2	17	TRBV20-1	TRBJ2-3	TGCAGTGCTAGAGGAGCCAGGCGGGGGGCACCCACAGATACGCGGTATTTT	CSARGARRGAPTDTRYF
few	-	15	TRBV5-1	TRBJ2-1	TGCGCCAGCAGCTTGGCTTGGGACCAATACAATGAGCAGTTCTTC	CASSLAWDQYNEQFF
-	-	11	TRBV12-3/TRBV12-4	TRBJ1-2	TGTGCCACTAAGTGGAACTATGGCTACACCTTC	CATKWNYGYTF
few	-	14	TRBV7-2	TRBJ1-4	TGTGCCAGCAGCTTAGCGACAGAAAATGAAAAACTGTTTTTT	CASSLATENEKLFF
few	-	15	TRBV5-1	TRBJ2-2	TGCGCCAGCAGCTTCCGGGAACCTAACACCGGGGAGCTGTTTTTT	CASSFREPNTGELFF
few	TRBD2	18	TRBV4-3	TRBJ2-3	TGCGCCAGCAGCCAATTACCCCTAGCGGGGGGTGGGCGTGATACGCAGTATTTT	CASSQLPLAGGGRDTQYF
few	TRBD2	13	TRBV4-2	TRBJ2-5	TGTGCCTCAGCGGGGTCACTCGGAGAGACCCAGTACTTC	CASAGSLGETQYF
-	-	17	TRBV7-2	TRBJ1-4	TGTGCCAGCACCCCTAGGGGTTCTCCTGTAACTAATGAAAAACTGTTTTTT	CASTPRGSPVTNEKLFF
once	TRBD2	17	TRBV7-7	TRBJ2-2	TGTGCTAGTGCTCGTGAGCGGGGGGCCACGAACACCGGGGAGCTGTTTTTT	CASARERGATNTGELFF
-	TRBD2	15	TRBV10-3	TRBJ2-2	TGTGCCATCAGTGGACTAGCGGCAAACACCGGGGAGCTGTTTTTT	CAISGLAANTGELFF
-	TRBD1	16	TRBV18	TRBJ1-1	TGTGCCAGCTCACCCCTCGGACAGGGGATGGACTCTGAAGCTTTCTTT	CASSPLGQGMDSEAFF
-	-	14	TRBV21-1	TRBJ1-2	TGTGCCAGCAGCACTATGGACAGAAACTATGGCTACACCTTC	CASSTMDRNYGYTF
-	TRBD1	15	TRBV6-2/TRBV6-3	TRBJ1-5	TGTGCCAGCAGTTACGCAGGGGGCAAACATCAGCCCCAGCATTTT	CASSYAGGKHQPQHF
few	TRBD2	14	TRBV29-1	TRBJ2-7	TGCAGCGTTCGTTTAGCGGGGGGTTCCTACGAGCAGTACTTC	CSVRLAGGSYEQYF
-	TRBD1	15	TRBV5-1	TRBJ1-6	TGCGCCAGCAGCTTGGGACAGGGGGCGCATTCACCCCTCCACTTT	CASSLGQGAHSPLHF
-	-	14	TRBV4-3	TRBJ1-2	TGCGCCAGCAGCCCTAAGGACAGTTTCTATGGCTACACCTTC	CASSPKDSFYGYTF
-	-	13	TRBV12-3/TRBV12-4	TRBJ2-5	TGTGCCAGCAGTTCATCCGGGACAACAGAGCAGTACTTC	CASSSSGTTEQYF
-	TRBD2	18	TRBV5-1	TRBJ2-1	TGCGCCAGCAGCTCAGGGACTAGCGGGGGAGCCGTATACAATGAGCAGTTCTTC	CASSSGTSGGAVYNEQFF
-	-	13	TRBV7-9	TRBJ1-1	TGTGCCAGCAGCCAACAGCCGAACACTGAAGCTTTCTTT	CASSQQPNTEAFF
-	-	17	TRBV15	TRBJ2-1	TGTGCCACCAGCAGGATGACAGAGTCCCAGCCCCACAATGAGCAGTTCTTC	CATSRMTESQPHNEQFF
-	-	15	TRBV3-1	TRBJ2-7	TGTGCCAGCAGCCAAGGGGTGGGAGTCCACTACGAGCAGTACTTC	CASSQGVGVHYEQYF
-	TRBD2	16	TRBV12-3/TRBV12-4	TRBJ2-1	TGTGCCAGCAGAGGACTAGCGGGGGGCCCGTACAATGAGCAGTTCTTC	CASRGLAGGPYNEQFF
few	-	15	TRBV4-2	TRBJ2-5	TGTGCCAGCAGCCAATCGTCCGCCGTATTTGAGACCCAGTACTTC	CASSQSSAVFETQYF
few	-	16	TRBV29-1	TRBJ1-1	TGCAGCGTTGGACCGGACATTGGCCGGGGGAACACTGAAGCTTTCTTT	CSVGPDIGRGNTEAFF
many	-	15	TRBV6-1	TRBJ2-3	TGTGCCAGCAGTGACCGGGACCACGGCAGGGGTACGCAGTATTTT	CASSDRDHGRGTQYF
-	-	13	TRBV7-2	TRBJ2-5	TGTGCCAGCAGCTCGGACCCACAAGAGACCCAGTACTTC	CASSSDPQETQYF
-	TRBD2	16	TRBV6-1	TRBJ2-1	TGTGCCAGCAGGAGGGCCGGGACTAGTCAGGGGAATGAGCAGTTCTTC	CASRRAGTSQGNEQFF
-	-	13	TRBV7-6	TRBJ2-1	TGTGCCAGCAGCTTTTATGAGGGTCGCGAGCAGTTCTTC	CASSFYEGREQFF
-	TRBD2	15	TRBV5-1	TRBJ2-1	TGCGCCAGCAGCTTCCGGGCTAGCGGGGGGAATGAGCAGTTCTTC	CASSFRASGGNEQFF
-	-	14	TRBV4-3	TRBJ1-1	TGCGCCAGCAGCCAAGATGGGGATCGCACTGAAGCTTTCTTT	CASSQDGDRTEAFF
-	-	14	TRBV29-1	TRBJ1-1	TGCAGCTTCTGGGGTCACGACAGGAACACTGAAGCTTTCTTT	CSFWGHDRNTEAFF
few	TRBD2	18	TRBV10-3	TRBJ2-3	TGTGCCACCGACCATAGCGGGGGGGCGGAATCTAGCACAGATACGCAGTATTTT	CATDHSGGAESSTDTQYF
-	TRBD2	18	TRBV27	TRBJ2-3	TGTGCCAGCAGTTATCTCCCTAAAAGCGGGAGCCTAACAGATACGCAGTATTTT	CASSYLPKSGSLTDTQYF
-	-	14	TRBV7-2	TRBJ1-2	TGTGCCAGCAACGACCTAAGGACTGTCTATGGCTACACCTTC	CASNDLRTVYGYTF
-	-	16	TRBV4-3	TRBJ1-6	TGCGCCAGCAGCCAAGATGATCTTCCCTATAATTCACCCCTCCACTTT	CASSQDDLPYNSPLHF